This TCR beta chain was captured in a study of identical twins. V lost 4 bases and J lost 0, with 5 bases in between. CDR3 length: 14 residues. Germline V lookup: CDR1 KGHDR, CDR2 SFDVKD. This clonotype was picked up a small number of times. A universal primer site was incorporated via template switching, and the cDNA contained unique molecular identifiers. TCRdb itself ran the 5' RACE reads through MiXCR, one entry per CDR3 protein. This table has some 300,000 distinct CDR3 sequences, 10% to 15% appearing once. These data also featured in a second study, about yellow fever vaccine responses in identical twins. That source reports: Convergence reportedly seemed to mark part of the twins' vaccine T cell response, with personalization marking the rest.

Sequencing used CD8+ T cells sorted from blood. The chain is built from TRBV24-1 and TRBJ2-2, with D hard to call. The TCR comes from a woman aged 18-29 years in good health. The CDR3 spells CATSDPANTGELFF. The CDR3 coding sequence is TGTGCCACCAGTGACCCCGCGAACACCGGGGAGCTGTTTTTT.